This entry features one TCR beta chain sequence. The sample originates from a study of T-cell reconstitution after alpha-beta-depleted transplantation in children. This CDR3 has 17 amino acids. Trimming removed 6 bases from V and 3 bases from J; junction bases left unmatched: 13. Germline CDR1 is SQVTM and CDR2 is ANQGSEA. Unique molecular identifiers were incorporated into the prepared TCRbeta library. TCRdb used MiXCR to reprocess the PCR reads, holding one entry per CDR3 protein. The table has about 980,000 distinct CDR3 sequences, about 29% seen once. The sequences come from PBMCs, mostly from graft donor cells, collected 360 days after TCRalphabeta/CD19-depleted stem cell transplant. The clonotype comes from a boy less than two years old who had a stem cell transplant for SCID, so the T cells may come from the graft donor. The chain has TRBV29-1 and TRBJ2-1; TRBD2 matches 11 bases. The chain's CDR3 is CSVAKPLTSGVYNEQFF. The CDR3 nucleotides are TGCAGCGTAGCTAAACCGTTGACTAGCGGGGTCTACAATGAGCAGTTCTTC.